This paragraph reports one T cell receptor beta chain. The target antigen is unknown. This entry belongs to a study of CD4 T cells in relation to SARS-CoV-2 and coronaviruses. In the study overall: Patient ages ranged from about 21 to 72, median 38. A couple of subjects were Hispanic; patients were roughly 8 males and a handful of females. The restricting HLA molecule for shared crossreactive spike epitopes was mapped.

Assay: immunoSEQ multiplex PCR; the TCRdb copy retains only in-frame clones and omits some. The sample contains roughly 36,000 clones, approximately 83% of which appear only once. Whole-study findings and limits: This crossreactivity analysis covered spike protein alone, no other viral proteins.

Per the germline V gene, CDR1 is GTSNPN and CDR2 is SVGIG (reference sequence). This CDR3 is built from 14 residues. Trimming cost V 3 bases and J 12 bases, with 21 bases left between them. The source material was memory CD4+ T cells from PBMCs. This sequence joins TRBV30 and TRBJ2-1, with D perhaps assigned TRBD1 or TRBD2 (5 bases each). The TCR sequence derives from an adult with COVID-19. CDR3 in amino acids: CAWSLGTALGGQFF. CDR3 nucleotides: TGTGCCTGGAGCCTCGGGACGGCCCTTGGAGGGCAGTTCTTC.